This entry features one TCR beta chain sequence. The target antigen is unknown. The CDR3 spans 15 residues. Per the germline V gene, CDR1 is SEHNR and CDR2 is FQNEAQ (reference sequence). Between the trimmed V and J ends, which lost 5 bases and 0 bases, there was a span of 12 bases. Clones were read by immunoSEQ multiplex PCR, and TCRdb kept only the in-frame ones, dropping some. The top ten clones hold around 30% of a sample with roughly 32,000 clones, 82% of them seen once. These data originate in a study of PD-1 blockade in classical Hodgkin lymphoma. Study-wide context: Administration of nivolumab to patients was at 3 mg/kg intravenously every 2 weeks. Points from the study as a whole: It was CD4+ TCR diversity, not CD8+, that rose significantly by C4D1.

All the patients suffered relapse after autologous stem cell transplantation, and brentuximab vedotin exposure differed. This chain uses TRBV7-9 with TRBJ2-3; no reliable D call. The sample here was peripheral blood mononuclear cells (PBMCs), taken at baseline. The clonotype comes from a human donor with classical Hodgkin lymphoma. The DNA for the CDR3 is TGTGCCAGCAGCCGTACAGTGACTAGCACAGATACGCAGTATTTT. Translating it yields CASSRTVTSTDTQYF.